This T cell receptor (beta chain) was captured in a study of read filtering for tumor transcriptome and immune sequencing. About the study: Per sample, TCR-region reads ranged about 4 to 10.27 million by IR-seq, roughly 85 to 1,400 by RNA-seq. Study-level results: The sorted CD138-negative fraction was a mixed bone marrow immune population, not purified T cells. Without single-read clonotypes, shared clonotype proportions correlated more between IR-seq and RNA-seq.

This CDR3 contains 13 residues. V shed 4 bases, J shed 6 bases, and the junction held 2 bases outside the gene matches. Germline CDR1 SGHNT, CDR2 YYREEE (reference sequence). This library used roughly 400 ng RNA and molecular barcoded adaptors spanning alpha/delta and beta/gamma chains. In TCRdb, the reads were re-called with MiXCR into one record per CDR3 protein. This sample carries around 25,000 distinct CDR3 sequences, about 20% of them seen once, and the ten largest clones take around 49%. This clonotype was seen more than once but under ten times. Its cognate antigen is unknown. The chain links TRBV5-4 to TRBJ2-2, with TRBD1 identical over 8 bases. The material sequenced was a population of CD138-negative cells sorted from bone marrow. The sequence was collected from a donor at least 40 years old with multiple myeloma. Here the CDR3 DNA reads TGTGCCAGCAGCCGACAGGGGTCCGGGGAGCTGTTTTTT. Encoded protein: CASSRQGSGELFF.